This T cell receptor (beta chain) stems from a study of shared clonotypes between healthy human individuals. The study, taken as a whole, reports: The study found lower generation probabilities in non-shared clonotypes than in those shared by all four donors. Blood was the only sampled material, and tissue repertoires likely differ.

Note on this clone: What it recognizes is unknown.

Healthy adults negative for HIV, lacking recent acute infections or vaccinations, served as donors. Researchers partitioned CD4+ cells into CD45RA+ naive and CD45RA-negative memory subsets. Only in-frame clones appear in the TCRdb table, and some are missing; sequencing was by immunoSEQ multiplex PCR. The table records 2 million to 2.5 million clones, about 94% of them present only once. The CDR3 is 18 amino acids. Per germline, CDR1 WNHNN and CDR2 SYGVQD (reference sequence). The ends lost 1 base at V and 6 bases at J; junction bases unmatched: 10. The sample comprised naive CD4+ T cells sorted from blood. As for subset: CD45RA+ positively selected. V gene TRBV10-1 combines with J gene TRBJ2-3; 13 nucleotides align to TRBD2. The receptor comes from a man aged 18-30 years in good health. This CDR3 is CASSEFRTSGRPGDTQYF. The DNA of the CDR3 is TGCGCCAGCAGTGAGTTCCGGACTAGCGGGAGACCCGGGGATACGCAGTATTTT.